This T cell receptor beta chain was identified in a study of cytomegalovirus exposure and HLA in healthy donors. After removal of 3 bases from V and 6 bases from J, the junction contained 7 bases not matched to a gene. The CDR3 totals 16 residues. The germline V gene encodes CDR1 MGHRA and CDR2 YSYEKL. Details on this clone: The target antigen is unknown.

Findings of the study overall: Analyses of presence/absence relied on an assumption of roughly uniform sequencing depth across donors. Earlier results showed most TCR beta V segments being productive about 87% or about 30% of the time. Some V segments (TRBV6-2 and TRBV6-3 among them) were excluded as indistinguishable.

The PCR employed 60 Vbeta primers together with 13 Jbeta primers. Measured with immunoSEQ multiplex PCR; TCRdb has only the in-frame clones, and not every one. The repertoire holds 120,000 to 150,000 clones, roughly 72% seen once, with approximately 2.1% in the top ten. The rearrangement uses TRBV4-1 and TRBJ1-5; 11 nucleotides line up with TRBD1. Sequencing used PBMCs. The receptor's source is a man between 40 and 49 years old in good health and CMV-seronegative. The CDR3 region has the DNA TGCGCCAGCAGCCATTTGGGGACAGGGGGTAGTCAGCCCCAGCATTTT. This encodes CASSHLGTGGSQPQHF.